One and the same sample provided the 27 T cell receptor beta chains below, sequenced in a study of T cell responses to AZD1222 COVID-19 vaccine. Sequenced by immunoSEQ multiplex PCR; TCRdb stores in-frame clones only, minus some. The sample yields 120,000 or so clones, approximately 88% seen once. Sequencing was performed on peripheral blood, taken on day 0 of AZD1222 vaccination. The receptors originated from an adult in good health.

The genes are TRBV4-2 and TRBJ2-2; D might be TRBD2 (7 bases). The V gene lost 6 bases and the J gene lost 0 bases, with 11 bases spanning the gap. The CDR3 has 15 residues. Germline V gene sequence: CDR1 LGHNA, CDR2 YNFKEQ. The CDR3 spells CASRGGTSNTGELFF. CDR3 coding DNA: TGTGCCAGCAGGGGAGGGACATCGAACACCGGGGAGCTGTTTTTT.

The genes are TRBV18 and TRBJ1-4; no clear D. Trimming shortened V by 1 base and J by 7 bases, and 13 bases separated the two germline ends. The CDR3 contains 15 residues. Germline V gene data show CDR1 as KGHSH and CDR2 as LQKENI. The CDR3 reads CASSPRRRVFEKLFF. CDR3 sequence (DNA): TGTGCCAGCTCACCACGCAGACGGGTATTTGAAAAACTGTTTTTT.

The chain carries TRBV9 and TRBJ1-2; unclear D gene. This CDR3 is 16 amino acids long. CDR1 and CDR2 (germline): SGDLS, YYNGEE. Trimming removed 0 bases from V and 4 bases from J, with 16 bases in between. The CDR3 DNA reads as TGTGCCAGCAGCGTAGACGAGGATACCTTCTCCTATGGCTACACCTTC. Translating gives CASSVDEDTFSYGYTF.

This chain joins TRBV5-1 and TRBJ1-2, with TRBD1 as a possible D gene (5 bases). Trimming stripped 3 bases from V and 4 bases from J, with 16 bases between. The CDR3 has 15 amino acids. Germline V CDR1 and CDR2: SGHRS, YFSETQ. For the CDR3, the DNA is TGCGCCAGCAGCTACGGGACTACAAGGGGCTATGGCTACACCTTC. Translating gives CASSYGTTRGYGYTF.

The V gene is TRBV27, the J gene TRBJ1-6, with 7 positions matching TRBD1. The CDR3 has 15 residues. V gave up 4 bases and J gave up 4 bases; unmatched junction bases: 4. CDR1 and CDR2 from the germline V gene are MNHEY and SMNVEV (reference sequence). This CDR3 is CASSSGTVYNSPLHF. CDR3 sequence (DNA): TGTGCCAGCAGTTCCGGGACAGTTTATAATTCACCCCTCCACTTT.

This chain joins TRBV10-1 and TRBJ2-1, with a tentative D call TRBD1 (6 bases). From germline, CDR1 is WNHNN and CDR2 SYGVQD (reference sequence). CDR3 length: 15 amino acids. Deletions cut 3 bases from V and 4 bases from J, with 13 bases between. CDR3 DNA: TGCGCCAGCAGTGAACCCTCGACAGGTTACAATGAGCAGTTCTTC. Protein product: CASSEPSTGYNEQFF.

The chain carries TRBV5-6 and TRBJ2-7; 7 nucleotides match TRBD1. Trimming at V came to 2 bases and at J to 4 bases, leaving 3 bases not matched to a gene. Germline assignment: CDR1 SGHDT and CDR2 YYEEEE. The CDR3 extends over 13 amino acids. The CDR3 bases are TGTGCCAGCAGCTTCGGGACAGATTACGAGCAGTACTTC. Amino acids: CASSFGTDYEQYF.

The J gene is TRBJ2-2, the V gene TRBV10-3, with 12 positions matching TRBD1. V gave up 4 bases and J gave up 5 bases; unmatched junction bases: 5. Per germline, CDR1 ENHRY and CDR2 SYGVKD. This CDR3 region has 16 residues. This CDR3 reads CAISGGQGAGTGELFF. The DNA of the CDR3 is TGTGCCATCAGTGGGGGACAGGGGGCAGGGACCGGGGAGCTGTTTTTT.

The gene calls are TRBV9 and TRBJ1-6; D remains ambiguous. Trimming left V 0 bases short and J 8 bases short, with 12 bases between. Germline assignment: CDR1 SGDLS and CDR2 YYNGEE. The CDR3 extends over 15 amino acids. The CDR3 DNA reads TGTGCCAGCAGCGTAGGCTCCCTAAAGGATTCACCCCTCCACTTT. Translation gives CASSVGSLKDSPLHF.

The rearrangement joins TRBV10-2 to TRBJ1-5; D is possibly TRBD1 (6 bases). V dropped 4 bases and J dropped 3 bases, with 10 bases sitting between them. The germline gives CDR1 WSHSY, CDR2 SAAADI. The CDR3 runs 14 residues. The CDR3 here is CASSVAGDNQPQHF. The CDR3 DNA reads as TGCGCCAGCAGTGTGGCAGGGGACAATCAGCCCCAGCATTTT.

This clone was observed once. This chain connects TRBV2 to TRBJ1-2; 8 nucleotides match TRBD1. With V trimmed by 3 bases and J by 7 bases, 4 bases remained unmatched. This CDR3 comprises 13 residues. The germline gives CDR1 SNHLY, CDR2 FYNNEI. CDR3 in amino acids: CASSDQGAPGYTF. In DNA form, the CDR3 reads TGTGCCAGCAGTGATCAGGGGGCTCCTGGCTACACCTTC.

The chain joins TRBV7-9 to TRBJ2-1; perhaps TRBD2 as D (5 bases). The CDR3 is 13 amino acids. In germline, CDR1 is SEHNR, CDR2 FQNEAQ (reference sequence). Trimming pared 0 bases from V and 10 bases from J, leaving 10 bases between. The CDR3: CASSLAQDWEQFF. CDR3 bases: TGTGCCAGCAGCTTAGCCCAGGACTGGGAGCAGTTCTTC.

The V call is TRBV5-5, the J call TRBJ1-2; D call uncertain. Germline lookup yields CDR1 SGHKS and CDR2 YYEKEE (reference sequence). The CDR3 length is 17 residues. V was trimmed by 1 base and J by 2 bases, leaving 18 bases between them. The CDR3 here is CASSLSWAGWENYGYTF. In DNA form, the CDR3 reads TGTGCCAGCAGCTTGTCTTGGGCAGGTTGGGAGAACTATGGCTACACCTTC.

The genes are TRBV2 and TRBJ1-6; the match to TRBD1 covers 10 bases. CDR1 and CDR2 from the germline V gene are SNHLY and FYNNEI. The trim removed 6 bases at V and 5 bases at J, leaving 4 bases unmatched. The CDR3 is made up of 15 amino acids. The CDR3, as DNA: TGTGCCAGCAGGCCCGGGACAGGGGATAATTCACCCCTCCACTTT. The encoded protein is CASRPGTGDNSPLHF.

CDR3 protein: CASSSLGTATYGYTF. Here the CDR3 DNA reads TGTGCCAGCAGCTCCTTGGGGACGGCGACCTATGGCTACACCTTC. The rearrangement uses TRBV7-2 and TRBJ1-2; possible D gene TRBD1, 5 bases. Germline lookup yields CDR1 SGHTA and CDR2 FQGNSA. V shed 4 bases and J shed 4 bases, with 16 bases lying between them. This CDR3 has 15 residues.

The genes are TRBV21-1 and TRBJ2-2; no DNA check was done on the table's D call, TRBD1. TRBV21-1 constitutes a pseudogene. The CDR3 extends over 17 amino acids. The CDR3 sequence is CASSPPGETGVTGELFF. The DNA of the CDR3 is TGTGCCAGCAGCCCCCCTGGCGAGACAGGGGTAACCGGGGAGCTGTTTTTT.

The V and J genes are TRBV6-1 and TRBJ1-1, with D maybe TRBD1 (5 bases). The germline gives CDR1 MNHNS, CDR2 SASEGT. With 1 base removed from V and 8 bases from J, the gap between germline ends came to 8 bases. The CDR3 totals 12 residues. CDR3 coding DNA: TGTGCCAGCAGTGAAGGGACAATGGAAGCTTTCTTT. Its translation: CASSEGTMEAFF.

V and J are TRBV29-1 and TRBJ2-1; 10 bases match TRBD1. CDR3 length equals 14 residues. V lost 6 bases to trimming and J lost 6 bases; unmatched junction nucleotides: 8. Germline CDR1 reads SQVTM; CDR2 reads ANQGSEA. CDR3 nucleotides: TGCAGCGTCTCCCGGACAGGGGGAGGCAATGAGCAGTTCTTC. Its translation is CSVSRTGGGNEQFF.

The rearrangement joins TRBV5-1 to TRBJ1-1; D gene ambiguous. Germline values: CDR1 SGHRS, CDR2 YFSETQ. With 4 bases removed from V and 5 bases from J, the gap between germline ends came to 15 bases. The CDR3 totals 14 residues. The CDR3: CASSPQVSRTEAFF. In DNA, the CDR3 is TGCGCCAGCAGCCCTCAGGTCTCGAGGACTGAAGCTTTCTTT.

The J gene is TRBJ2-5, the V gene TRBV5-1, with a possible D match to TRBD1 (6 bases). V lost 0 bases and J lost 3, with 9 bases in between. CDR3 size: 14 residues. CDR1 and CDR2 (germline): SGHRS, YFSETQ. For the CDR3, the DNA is TGCGCCAGCAGCTTGGGAGGGGGTAAAGAGACCCAGTACTTC. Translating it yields CASSLGGGKETQYF.

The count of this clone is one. In DNA, the CDR3 is TGCGCCAGCAGCTTGGACGGGGATAAGGCCTATGGCTACACCTTC. Translating it yields CASSLDGDKAYGYTF. The chain carries TRBV5-1 and TRBJ1-2; D not resolved. Germline V gene lookup returns CDR1 SGHRS and CDR2 YFSETQ. The CDR3 is 15 amino acids. V lost 0 bases to trimming and J lost 4 bases, with 13 bases between them.

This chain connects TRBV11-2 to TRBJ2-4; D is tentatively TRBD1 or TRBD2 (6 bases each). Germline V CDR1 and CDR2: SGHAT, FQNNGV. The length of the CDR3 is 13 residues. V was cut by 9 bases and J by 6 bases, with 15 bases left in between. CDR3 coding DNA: TGTGCCAGTGGGACGGAGGGGGGAAACATTCAGTACTTC. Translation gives CASGTEGGNIQYF.

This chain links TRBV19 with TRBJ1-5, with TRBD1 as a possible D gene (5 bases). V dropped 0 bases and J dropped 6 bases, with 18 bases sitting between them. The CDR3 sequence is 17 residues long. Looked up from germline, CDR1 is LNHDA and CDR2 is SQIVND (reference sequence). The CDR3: CASSIDVGHRASQPQHF. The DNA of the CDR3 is TGTGCCAGTAGTATAGATGTCGGACATCGGGCGAGTCAGCCCCAGCATTTT.

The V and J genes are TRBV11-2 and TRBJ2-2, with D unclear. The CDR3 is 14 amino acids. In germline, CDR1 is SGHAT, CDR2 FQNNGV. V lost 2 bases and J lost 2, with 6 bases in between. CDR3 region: CASSLFENTGELFF. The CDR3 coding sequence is TGTGCCAGCAGCTTATTCGAAAACACCGGGGAGCTGTTTTTT.

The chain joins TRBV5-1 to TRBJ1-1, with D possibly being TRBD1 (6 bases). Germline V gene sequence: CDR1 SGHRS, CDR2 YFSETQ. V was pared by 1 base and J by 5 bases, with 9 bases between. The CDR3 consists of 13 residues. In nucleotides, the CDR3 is TGCGCCAGCAGCTTGTTGGGGGCGACTGAAGCTTTCTTT. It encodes CASSLLGATEAFF.

For the CDR3, the DNA is TGTGCCAGCAGCTCCGTTGGTGCTAAAGCGATCTATGGCTACACCTTC. Its protein is CASSSVGAKAIYGYTF. The V gene is TRBV11-2, the J gene TRBJ1-2; D unresolved. The CDR3 sequence is 16 residues long. Germline values: CDR1 SGHAT, CDR2 FQNNGV. Trimming shortened V by 4 bases and J by 4 bases, and 19 bases separated the two germline ends. The variable domain in full, completed from reference TRBV11-2 and TRBJ1-2, reads EAGVAQSPRYKIIEKRQSVAFWCNPISGHATLYWYQQILGQGPKLLIQFQNNGVVDDSQLPKDRFSAERLKGVDSTLKIQPAKLEDSAVYLCASSSVGAKAIYGYTFGSGTRLTVV.

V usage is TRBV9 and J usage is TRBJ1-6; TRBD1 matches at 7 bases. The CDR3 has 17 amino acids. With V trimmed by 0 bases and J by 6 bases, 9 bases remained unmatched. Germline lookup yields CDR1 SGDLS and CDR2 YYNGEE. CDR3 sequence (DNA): TGTGCCAGCAGCGTAGCGGGGACAGCGGGCTCTAATTCACCCCTCCACTTT. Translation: CASSVAGTAGSNSPLHF.